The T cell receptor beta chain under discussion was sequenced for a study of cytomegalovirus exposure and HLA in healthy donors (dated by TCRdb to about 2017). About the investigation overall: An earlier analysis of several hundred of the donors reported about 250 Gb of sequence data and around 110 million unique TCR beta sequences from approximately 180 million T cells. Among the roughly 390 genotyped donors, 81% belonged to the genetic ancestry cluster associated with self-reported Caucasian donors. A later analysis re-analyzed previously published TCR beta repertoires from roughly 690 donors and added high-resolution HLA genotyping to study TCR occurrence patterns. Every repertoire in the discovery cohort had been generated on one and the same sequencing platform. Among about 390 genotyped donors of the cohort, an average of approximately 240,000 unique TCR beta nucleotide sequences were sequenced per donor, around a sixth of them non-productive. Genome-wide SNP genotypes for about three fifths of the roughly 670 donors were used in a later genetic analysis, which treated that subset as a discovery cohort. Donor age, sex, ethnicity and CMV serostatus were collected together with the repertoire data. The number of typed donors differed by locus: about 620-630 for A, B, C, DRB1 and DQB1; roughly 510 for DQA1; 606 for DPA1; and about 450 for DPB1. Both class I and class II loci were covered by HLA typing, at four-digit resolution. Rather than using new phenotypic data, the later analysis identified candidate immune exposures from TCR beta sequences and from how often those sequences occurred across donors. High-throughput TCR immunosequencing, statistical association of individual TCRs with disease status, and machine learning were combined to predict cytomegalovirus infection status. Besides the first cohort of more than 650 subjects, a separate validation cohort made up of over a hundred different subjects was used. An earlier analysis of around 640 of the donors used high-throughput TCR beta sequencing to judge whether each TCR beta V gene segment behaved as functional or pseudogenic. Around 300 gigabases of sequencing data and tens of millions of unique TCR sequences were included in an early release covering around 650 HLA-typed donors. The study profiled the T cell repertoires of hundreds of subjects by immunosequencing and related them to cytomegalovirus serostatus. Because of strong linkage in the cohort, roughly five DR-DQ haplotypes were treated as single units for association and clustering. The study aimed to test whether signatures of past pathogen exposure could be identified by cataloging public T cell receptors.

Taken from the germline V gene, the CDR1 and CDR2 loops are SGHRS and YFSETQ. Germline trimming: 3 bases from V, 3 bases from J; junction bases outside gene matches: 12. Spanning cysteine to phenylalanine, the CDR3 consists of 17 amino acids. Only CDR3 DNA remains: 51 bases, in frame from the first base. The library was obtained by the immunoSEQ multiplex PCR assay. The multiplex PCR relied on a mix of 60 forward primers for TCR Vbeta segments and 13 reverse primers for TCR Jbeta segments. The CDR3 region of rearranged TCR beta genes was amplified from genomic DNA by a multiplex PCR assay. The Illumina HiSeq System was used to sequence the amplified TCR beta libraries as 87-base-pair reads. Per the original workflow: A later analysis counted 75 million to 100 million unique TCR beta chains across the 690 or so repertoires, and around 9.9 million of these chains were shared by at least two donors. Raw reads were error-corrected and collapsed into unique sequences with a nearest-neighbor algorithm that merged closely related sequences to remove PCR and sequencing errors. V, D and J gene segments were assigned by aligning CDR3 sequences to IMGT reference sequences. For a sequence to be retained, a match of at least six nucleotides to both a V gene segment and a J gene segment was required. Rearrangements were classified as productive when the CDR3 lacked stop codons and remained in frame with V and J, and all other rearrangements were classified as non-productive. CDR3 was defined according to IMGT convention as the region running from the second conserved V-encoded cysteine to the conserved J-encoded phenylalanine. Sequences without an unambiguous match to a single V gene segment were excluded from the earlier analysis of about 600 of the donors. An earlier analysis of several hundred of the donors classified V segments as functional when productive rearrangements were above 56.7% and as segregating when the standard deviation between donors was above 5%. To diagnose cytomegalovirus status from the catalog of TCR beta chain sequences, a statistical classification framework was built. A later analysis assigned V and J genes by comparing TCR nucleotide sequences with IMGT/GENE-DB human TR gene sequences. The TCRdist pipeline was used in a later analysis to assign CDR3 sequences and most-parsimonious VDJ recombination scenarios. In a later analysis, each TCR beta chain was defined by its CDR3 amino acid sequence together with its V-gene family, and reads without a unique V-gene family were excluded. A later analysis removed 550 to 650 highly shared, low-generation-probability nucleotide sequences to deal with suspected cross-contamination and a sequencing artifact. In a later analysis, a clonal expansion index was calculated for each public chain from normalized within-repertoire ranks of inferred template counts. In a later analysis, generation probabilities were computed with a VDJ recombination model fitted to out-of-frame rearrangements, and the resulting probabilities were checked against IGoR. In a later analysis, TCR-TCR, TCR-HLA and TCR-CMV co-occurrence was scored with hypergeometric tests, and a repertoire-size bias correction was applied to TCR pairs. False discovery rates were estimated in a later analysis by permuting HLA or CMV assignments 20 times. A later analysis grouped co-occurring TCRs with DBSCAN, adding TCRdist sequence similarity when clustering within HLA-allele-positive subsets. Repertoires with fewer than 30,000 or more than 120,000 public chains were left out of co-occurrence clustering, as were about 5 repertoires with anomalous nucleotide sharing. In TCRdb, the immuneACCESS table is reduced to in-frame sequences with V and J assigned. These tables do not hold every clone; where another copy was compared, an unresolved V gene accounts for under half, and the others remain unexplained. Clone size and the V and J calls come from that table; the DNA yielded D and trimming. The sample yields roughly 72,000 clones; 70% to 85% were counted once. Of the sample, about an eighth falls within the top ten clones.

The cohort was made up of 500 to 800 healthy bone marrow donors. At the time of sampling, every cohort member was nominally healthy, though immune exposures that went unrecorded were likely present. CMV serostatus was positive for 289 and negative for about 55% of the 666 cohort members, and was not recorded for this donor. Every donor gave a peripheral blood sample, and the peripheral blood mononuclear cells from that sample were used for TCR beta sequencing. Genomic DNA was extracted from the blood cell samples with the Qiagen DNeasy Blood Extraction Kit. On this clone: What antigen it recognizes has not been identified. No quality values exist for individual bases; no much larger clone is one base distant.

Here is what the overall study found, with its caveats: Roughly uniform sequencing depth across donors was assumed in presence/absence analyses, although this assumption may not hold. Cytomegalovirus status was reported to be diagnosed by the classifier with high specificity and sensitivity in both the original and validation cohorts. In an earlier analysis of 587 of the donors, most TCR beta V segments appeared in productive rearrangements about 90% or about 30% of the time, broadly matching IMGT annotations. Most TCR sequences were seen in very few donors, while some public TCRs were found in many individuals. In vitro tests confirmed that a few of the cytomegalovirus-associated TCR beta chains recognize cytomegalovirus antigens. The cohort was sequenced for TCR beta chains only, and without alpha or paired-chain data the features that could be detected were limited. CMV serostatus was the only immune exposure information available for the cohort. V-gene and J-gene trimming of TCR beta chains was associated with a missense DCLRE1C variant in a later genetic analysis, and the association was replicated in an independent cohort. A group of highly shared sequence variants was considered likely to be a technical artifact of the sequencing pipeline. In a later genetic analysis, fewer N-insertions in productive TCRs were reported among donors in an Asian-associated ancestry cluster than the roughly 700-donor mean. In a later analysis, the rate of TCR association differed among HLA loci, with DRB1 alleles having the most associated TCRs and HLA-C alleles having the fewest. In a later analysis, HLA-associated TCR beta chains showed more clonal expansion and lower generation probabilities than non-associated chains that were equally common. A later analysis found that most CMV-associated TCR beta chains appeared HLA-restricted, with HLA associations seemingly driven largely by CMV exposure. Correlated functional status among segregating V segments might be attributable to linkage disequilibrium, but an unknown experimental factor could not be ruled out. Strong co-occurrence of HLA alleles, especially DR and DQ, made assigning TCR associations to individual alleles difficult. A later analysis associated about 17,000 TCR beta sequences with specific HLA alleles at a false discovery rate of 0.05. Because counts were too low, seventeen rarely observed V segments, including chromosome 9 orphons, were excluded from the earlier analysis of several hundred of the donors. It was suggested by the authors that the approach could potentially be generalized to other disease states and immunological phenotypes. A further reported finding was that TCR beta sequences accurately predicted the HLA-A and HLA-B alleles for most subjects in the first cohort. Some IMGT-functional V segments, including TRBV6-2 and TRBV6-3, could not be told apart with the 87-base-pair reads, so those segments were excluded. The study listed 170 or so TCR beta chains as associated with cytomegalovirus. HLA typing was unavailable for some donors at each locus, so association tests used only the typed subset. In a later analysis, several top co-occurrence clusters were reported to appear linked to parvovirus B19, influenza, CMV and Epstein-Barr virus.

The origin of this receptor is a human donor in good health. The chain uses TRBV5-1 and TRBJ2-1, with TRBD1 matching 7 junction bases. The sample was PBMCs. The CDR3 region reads CASSWGDDRVHYNEQFF. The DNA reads TGCGCCAGCAGCTGGGGAGATGACAGGGTACACTACAATGAGCAGTTCTTC.